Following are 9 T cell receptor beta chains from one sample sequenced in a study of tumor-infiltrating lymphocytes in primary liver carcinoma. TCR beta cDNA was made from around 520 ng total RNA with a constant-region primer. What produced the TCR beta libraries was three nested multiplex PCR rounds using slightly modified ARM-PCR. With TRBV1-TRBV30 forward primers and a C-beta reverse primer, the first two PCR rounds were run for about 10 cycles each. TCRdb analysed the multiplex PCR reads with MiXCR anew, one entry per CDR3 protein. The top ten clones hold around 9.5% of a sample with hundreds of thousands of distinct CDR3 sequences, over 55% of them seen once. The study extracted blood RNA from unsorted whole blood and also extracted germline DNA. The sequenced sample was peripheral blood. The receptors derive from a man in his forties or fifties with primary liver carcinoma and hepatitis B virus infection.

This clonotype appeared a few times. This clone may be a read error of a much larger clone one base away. The CDR3 nucleotides are TGTGCCAGCAGCTTGGATGCGGGCAGCCCCAATCAGGCCCAGCATTTT. It translates to CASSLDAGSPNQAQHF. The chain combines TRBV6-6 with TRBJ1-5, with no clear D. The germline V gene has CDR1 MNHNY and CDR2 SVGAGI (reference sequence). This CDR3 is 16 amino acids long.

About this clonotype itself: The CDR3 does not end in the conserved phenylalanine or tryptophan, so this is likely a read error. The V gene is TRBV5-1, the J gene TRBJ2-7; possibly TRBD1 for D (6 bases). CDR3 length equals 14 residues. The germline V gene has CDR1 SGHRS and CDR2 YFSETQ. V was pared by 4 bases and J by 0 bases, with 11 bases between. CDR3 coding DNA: TGCGCCAGCAGCCCCGGGACACCCTCCTACGAGCAGTACTAC. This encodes CASSPGTPSYEQYY.

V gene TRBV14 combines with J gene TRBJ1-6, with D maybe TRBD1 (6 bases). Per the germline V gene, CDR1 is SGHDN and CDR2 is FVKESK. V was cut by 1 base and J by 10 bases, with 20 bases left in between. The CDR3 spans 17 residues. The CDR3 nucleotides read TGTGCCAGCAGCCAAGGCCGTGGGGGCAGCAGGCCCTCACCCCTCCACTTT. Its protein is CASSQGRGGSRPSPLHF.

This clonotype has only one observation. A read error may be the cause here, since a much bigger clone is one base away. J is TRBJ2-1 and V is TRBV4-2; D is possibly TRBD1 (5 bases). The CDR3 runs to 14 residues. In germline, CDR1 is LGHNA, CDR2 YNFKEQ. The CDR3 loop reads CASSQDRADNERFF. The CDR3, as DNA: TGTGCCAGCAGCCAAGACCGGGCGGACAATGAGCGGTTCTTC.

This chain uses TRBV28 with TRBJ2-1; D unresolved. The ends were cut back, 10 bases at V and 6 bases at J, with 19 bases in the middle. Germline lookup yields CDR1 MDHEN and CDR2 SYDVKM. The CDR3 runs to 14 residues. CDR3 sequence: CATVPRHWINEQFF. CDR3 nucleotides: TGTGCCACCGTCCCCCGGCACTGGATCAATGAGCAGTTCTTC.

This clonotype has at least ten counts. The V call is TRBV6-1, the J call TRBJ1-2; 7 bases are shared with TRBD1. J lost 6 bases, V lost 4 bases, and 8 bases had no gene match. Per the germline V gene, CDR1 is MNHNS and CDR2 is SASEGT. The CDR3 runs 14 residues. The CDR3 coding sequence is TGTGCCAGCAGTGCCCTTAGAGGGGGCGATGGCTACACCTTC. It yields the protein CASSALRGGDGYTF.

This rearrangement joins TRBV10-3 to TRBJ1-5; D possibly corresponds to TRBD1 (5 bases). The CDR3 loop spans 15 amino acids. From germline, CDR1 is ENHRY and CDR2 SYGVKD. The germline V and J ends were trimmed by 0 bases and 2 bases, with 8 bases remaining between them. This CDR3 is CAISESGRGNQPQHF. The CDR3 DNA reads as TGTGCCATCAGTGAGTCTGGCAGGGGCAATCAGCCCCAGCATTTT.

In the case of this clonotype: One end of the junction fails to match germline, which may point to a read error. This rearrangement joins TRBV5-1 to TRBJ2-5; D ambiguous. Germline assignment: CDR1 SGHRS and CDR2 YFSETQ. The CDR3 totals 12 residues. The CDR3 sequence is CVSSFPEETQYF. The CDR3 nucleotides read TGCGTCAGCAGCTTCCCTGAAGAGACCCAGTACTTC.

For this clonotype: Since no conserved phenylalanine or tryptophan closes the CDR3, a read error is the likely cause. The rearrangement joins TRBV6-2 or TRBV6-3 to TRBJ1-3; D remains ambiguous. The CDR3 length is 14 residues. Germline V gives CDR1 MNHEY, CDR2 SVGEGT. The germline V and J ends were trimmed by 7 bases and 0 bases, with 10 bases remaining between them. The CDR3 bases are TGTGCCAGCAACCCGGCCATCTCTGGAAACACCATATATCTT. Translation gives CASNPAISGNTIYL.